Following are 14 T cell receptor beta chains from one sample sequenced in a study of blood T cell repertoires in COVID-19. Only in-frame clones appear in the TCRdb table, and some are missing; sequencing was by immunoSEQ multiplex PCR. The sample contains about 87,000 clones, about 85% of which appear only once. Sequencing was done on a sample of peripheral blood. Receptors originate from a woman of 80 years or more with COVID-19, enrolled during active disease.

In nucleotides, the CDR3 is TGTGCCAGCAGTTTATCATCCAGGGCTAACACTGAAGCTTTCTTT. The encoded protein is CASSLSSRANTEAFF. The chain recombines TRBV27 with TRBJ1-1, with D possibly TRBD1 on 5 matching bases. This CDR3 comprises 15 residues. The V gene lost 0 bases and the J gene lost 2 bases, with 10 bases spanning the gap. Germline lookup yields CDR1 MNHEY and CDR2 SMNVEV (reference sequence).

The chain employs TRBV29-1 and TRBJ1-2; 8 nucleotides line up with TRBD1. CDR3 size: 14 residues. V shed 3 bases, J shed 4 bases, and the junction held 7 bases outside the gene matches. From germline, CDR1 is SQVTM and CDR2 ANQGSEA. The CDR3 sequence: CSVEETGESYGYTF. CDR3 nucleotide sequence: TGCAGCGTTGAGGAGACAGGGGAGAGCTATGGCTACACCTTC.

This clone was seen just once. This chain connects TRBV10-3 to TRBJ2-3; 7 bases are a match to TRBD2. This CDR3 spans 15 amino acids. V was clipped by 8 bases and J by 6 bases; unmatched bases: 14. Per the germline V gene, CDR1 is ENHRY and CDR2 is SYGVKD. The DNA for the CDR3 is TGTGCCATCGGGGCTAGCGGTCCCATAGGGGATACGCAGTATTTT. This encodes CAIGASGPIGDTQYF.

The chain is built from TRBV27 and TRBJ1-1; D may be TRBD1 (6 bases). Germline V gene lookup returns CDR1 MNHEY and CDR2 SMNVEV (reference sequence). The length of the CDR3 is 11 residues. The germline V and J ends were trimmed by 7 bases and 8 bases, with 11 bases remaining between them. CDR3 in DNA: TGTGCCAGCACCCAGGGGTGGGAAGCTTTCTTT. Amino acid sequence: CASTQGWEAFF.

This clone showed up just once. V gene TRBV4-2 combines with J gene TRBJ1-5; 7 bases fit TRBD1. Germline V gene data show CDR1 as LGHNA and CDR2 as YNFKEQ. V lost 4 bases, J lost 2 bases, and 2 bases stayed unmatched. The CDR3 length is 14 residues. The CDR3 loop is CASSPQGGNQPQHF. Written as DNA, the CDR3 is TGTGCCAGCAGCCCGCAGGGGGGCAATCAGCCCCAGCATTTT.

The V gene is TRBV24-1, the J gene TRBJ2-1; a weak D match, TRBD2 (6 bases). Germline V gene lookup returns CDR1 KGHDR and CDR2 SFDVKD. The CDR3 length is 11 residues. The V end was cut by 10 bases, the J end by 6 bases, with 9 bases between. CDR3 amino acids: CATDYINEQFF. The DNA for the CDR3 is TGTGCCACGGACTACATCAATGAGCAGTTCTTC.

This rearrangement joins TRBV2 to TRBJ2-1, with D perhaps matching TRBD2 (6 bases). The V gene's germline CDR1 is SNHLY and CDR2 FYNNEI. The CDR3 consists of 16 residues. V lost 7 bases and J 5 bases, leaving 21 bases between the germline ends. CDR3 loop: CASIGSLASIDNEQFF. CDR3 bases: TGTGCCAGCATCGGGTCCCTAGCGAGTATCGACAATGAGCAGTTCTTC. Supplemented by reference TRBV2 and TRBJ2-1, the full variable domain reads EPEVTQTPSHQVTQMGQEVILRCVPISNHLYFYWYRQILGQKVEFLVSFYNNEISEKSEIFDDQFSVERPDGSNFTLKIRSTKLEDSAMYFCASIGSLASIDNEQFFGPGTRLTVL.

This clone showed up just a few times. The chain links TRBV7-8 to TRBJ1-6, with TRBD1 matching 7 bases. This CDR3 has 15 residues. CDR1 is SGHVS and CDR2 is FQNEAQ in the germline V gene. V shed 1 base, J shed 9 bases, and the junction held 6 bases outside the gene matches. The CDR3 DNA sequence: TGTGCCAGCAGCTTAGGACAGGGTGGCTTTTCACCCCTCCACTTT. Its translation is CASSLGQGGFSPLHF.

The V call is TRBV5-1, the J call TRBJ2-5; possible D gene TRBD1, 5 bases. The V end lost 7 bases, the J end lost 3 bases, and 19 bases lay between the germline ends. Germline lookup yields CDR1 SGHRS and CDR2 YFSETQ. This CDR3 region has 15 residues. The CDR3 DNA is TGCGCCAGCGGACCCAAGGGGCAGGCCGAAGAGACCCAGTACTTC. Its protein is CASGPKGQAEETQYF.

This chain connects TRBV5-1 to TRBJ1-2, with a weak D call TRBD1 (5 bases). In germline, CDR1 is SGHRS, CDR2 YFSETQ. This CDR3 is built from 13 residues. V lost 8 bases to trimming and J lost 4 bases, with 15 bases between them. The CDR3 nucleotides read TGCGCCAGTGAGGCGGGGGACGGCTATGGCTACACCTTC. Translating it yields CASEAGDGYGYTF.

The gene calls are TRBV6-2 or TRBV6-3 and TRBJ2-5, with D unclear. The CDR3 is 12 residues long. V was trimmed by 5 bases and J by 5 bases, leaving 9 bases between them. In germline, CDR1 is MNHEY, CDR2 SVGEGT. The CDR3 DNA sequence: TGTGCCAGCAGTCAGGTCCCGGAGACCCAGTACTTC. Amino acid sequence: CASSQVPETQYF.

The chain carries TRBV5-1 and TRBJ2-5; D may be TRBD2 (5 bases). Trimming stripped 1 base from V and 4 bases from J, with 11 bases between. CDR1 SGHRS and CDR2 YFSETQ come from the germline V gene. The CDR3 covers 14 residues. For the CDR3, the DNA is TGCGCCAGCAGCTTGATCTACGGAGGAGAGACCCAGTACTTC. Translated, it gives CASSLIYGGETQYF.

The chain uses TRBV10-3 and TRBJ2-5, with TRBD1 matching over 8 bases. V shed 2 bases, J shed 5 bases, and the junction held 7 bases outside the gene matches. Germline V gene data show CDR1 as ENHRY and CDR2 as SYGVKD. The length of the CDR3 is 15 residues. The CDR3 DNA sequence: TGTGCCATCAGTGAGCCAGGGGGCAGGGGGGAGACCCAGTACTTC. It translates to CAISEPGGRGETQYF.

V gene TRBV7-3 combines with J gene TRBJ2-1, with 11 bases that match TRBD1. There are 15 residues in the CDR3. Germline CDR1 is SGHTA and CDR2 is FQGTGA. V lost 5 bases, J lost 7 bases, and 7 bases stayed unmatched. Here the CDR3 reads CASSGGQGVWNEQFF. CDR3 nucleotides: TGTGCCAGCAGCGGGGGACAGGGGGTGTGGAATGAGCAGTTCTTC. Complete variable domain (other parts from reference TRBV7-3 and TRBJ2-1): GAGVSQTPSNKVTEKGKYVELRCDPISGHTALYWYRQSLGQGPEFLIYFQGTGAADDSGLPNDRFFAVRPEGSVSTLKIQRTERGDSAVYLCASSGGQGVWNEQFFGPGTRLTVL.